This TCR beta chain was documented in a study of blood T cell repertoires in COVID-19. The overall study: The study drew acute and convalescent COVID-19 samples from the United States, Italy and Spain. From T cells, B-cell-depleted T cells, or PBMCs came the material, which was cDNA or gDNA.

In the source study's methods: Cell counts per sample came from amplifying reference gene primers. Generated by immunoSEQ multiplex PCR, the TCRdb table keeps only in-frame clones and is missing some. V, J and clone size are taken as reported in that table, and D and trimming were inferred from the DNA itself. The sample holds about 120,000 clones; just over 85% are singletons and the top ten take about 4.1%. The J segment lost 0 bases and the V segment lost 5 bases, leaving 4 bases of the junction unmatched. The CDR3 runs to 14 residues. Germline CDR1 reads SGDLS; CDR2 reads YYNGEE. This chain joins TRBV9 and TRBJ1-1; 7 bases are a match to TRBD1. The sequenced material came from peripheral blood. The TCR sequence derives from a man aged 40-49 years with acute or convalescent COVID-19. The CDR3 DNA reads TGTGCCAGCAGGCCGGGACAGTTGAACACTGAAGCTTTCTTT. Amino acid sequence: CASRPGQLNTEAFF. The whole variable domain, filled in from reference TRBV9 and TRBJ1-1, reads DSGVTQTPKHLITATGQRVTLRCSPRSGDLSVYWYQQSLDQGLQFLIQYYNGEERAKGNILERFSAQQFPDLHSELNLSSLELGDSALYFCASRPGQLNTEAFFGQGTRLTVV.